A selection of T cell receptor beta chains follows, all from one sample in a study of persistence of HIV-infected CD4 T cells. Their antigens are not known. The protocol was immunoSEQ multiplex PCR, while the TCRdb copy is restricted to in-frame clones and leaves out a portion. In the table there are under 20,000 clones, 55% to 65% of which are singletons. The sample in question was CD4+ T cells sorted from PBMCs after approximately 20-hour stimulation, obtained from a patient who received antiretroviral therapy. The receptors here all came from an adult woman with HIV who was CMV-seropositive. Each CDR3 is given with its conserved first and last residue. Clone size, where shown, is once, few, many, or a class for clones that have expanded.

TRBV6-5,15,medium-sized,CASSYAAGRDQPQHF
TRBV9,15,.,CASSAGTLGANVLTF
TRBV11-1,13,.,CASSLNRGGEAFF
TRBV2,14,large,CASSETGWNGEAFF
TRBV19,16,.,CASSPGHVEGNQPQHF
TRBV20-1,11,.,CSAPADYGYTF
TRBV2,15,.,CASSPTGTGDTEAFF
TRBV2,13,.,CASSEGPGTEAFF
TRBV15,13,.,CAIGLANTDTQYF
TRBV21-1,18,once,CASSNREAEDRYLTGYTF
TRBV19,15,.,CASSQDRGGRQPQHF
TRBV7-9,14,.,CASSLQGTNYGYTF
TRBV10-3,18,few,CAISTTSGGAIEVNEQFF
TRBV10-3,14,.,CAISPDLGNNEQFF
TRBV2,14,few,CASSEPRGGYGYTF
TRBV19,16,.,CASSSYTGSFSTEAFF
TRBV12-3/TRBV12-4,13,once,CASSSTGGDEQFF
TRBV30,14,once,CAWTADRGHYGYTF
TRBV19,15,once,CASKAGTSGANVLTF
TRBV6-1,16,.,CASSEWAQGVYNEQFF
TRBV5-4,14,medium-sized,CASSPQNRDPEAFF
TRBV6-4,14,.,CASSDRPNSYGYTF
TRBV9,16,few,CASSVGTLLALTEQFF
TRBV5-1,18,.,CASRLGVGPRGMNTEAFF
TRBV7-8,18,.,CASSLGQFIGSGANVLTF